Below are 14 T cell receptor beta chains sequenced from a single sample in a study of shared T cell receptors in the human thymus. Produced via immunoSEQ multiplex PCR; TCRdb's table is partial and in-frame only. The data hold some 640,000 clones, with about 90% observed a single time. A further study also used this sample, focusing on human thymus T cells.

The material sequenced was thymocytes. The receptors stem from a boy less than two years old with a congenital heart defect.

This chain connects TRBV29-1 to TRBJ2-6, with D maybe TRBD1 (5 bases). Germline V gives CDR1 SQVTM, CDR2 ANQGSEA. There are 15 residues in the CDR3. Trimming cost V 4 bases and J 0 bases, with 10 bases left between them. The CDR3 region is CSVVQGSSGANVLTF. The CDR3 coding sequence is TGCAGCGTTGTGCAGGGAAGCTCTGGGGCCAACGTCCTGACTTTC.

CDR3 DNA: TGTGCCAGCAGCTTGATGGGACAGAGAGCTAACTATGGCTACACCTTC. This gives the protein CASSLMGQRANYGYTF. The chain recombines TRBV5-4 with TRBJ1-2, with 7 bases identical to TRBD1. The germline gives CDR1 SGHNT, CDR2 YYREEE (reference sequence). Trimming took 1 base from V and 0 from J; bases not matched to a gene: 6. This CDR3 spans 16 amino acids.

This chain uses TRBV23-1 with TRBJ2-2, with 10 bases fitting TRBD1. TRBV23-1 is an ORF; its function is uncertain. The CDR3 is made up of 19 amino acids. V lost 1 base to trimming and J lost 6 bases; unmatched junction nucleotides: 14. CDR3 coding DNA: TGCGCCAGCAGTCAATACACGCCAGACAGGGGGCAATCGGCCGGGGAGCTGTTTTTT. Its protein product is CASSQYTPDRGQSAGELFF.

The V call is TRBV27, the J call TRBJ1-5; perhaps TRBD1 as D (6 bases). The ends were cut back, 6 bases at V and 4 bases at J, with 10 bases in the middle. Per the germline V gene, CDR1 is MNHEY and CDR2 is SMNVEV (reference sequence). The CDR3 spans 13 residues. The CDR3 protein is CASRPQGNQPQHF. DNA of the CDR3: TGTGCCAGCAGGCCCCAGGGGAATCAGCCCCAGCATTTT.

The V and J genes are TRBV6-1 and TRBJ2-3; TRBD2 matches at 8 bases. Germline loops: CDR1 MNHNS, CDR2 SASEGT. J gave up 0 bases and V 2 bases, and 4 bases lay outside the gene matches. This CDR3 has 16 amino acids. This CDR3 is CASSENGGGSTDTQYF. CDR3 nucleotide sequence: TGTGCCAGCAGTGAAAACGGCGGGGGGAGCACAGATACGCAGTATTTT.

This chain links TRBV6-1 with TRBJ2-1; TRBD2 matches 11 bases. The CDR3 has 17 amino acids. With V trimmed by 1 base and J by 5 bases, 7 bases remained unmatched. The germline V gene has CDR1 MNHNS and CDR2 SASEGT. The CDR3 sequence: CASSEDCIAGGDNEQFF. For the CDR3, the DNA is TGTGCCAGCAGTGAAGACTGTATAGCGGGGGGGGACAATGAGCAGTTCTTC.

The chain carries TRBV7-2 and TRBJ2-3; TRBD2 matches at 9 bases. The ends lost 0 bases at V and 5 bases at J; junction bases unmatched: 6. The CDR3 is made up of 16 amino acids. Germline-derived CDR1 and CDR2 are SGHTA and FQGNSA. Here the CDR3 reads CASSLAWREGEDTQYF. CDR3 coding DNA: TGTGCCAGCAGCTTAGCTTGGCGGGAGGGCGAAGATACGCAGTATTTT. Full variable domain (missing parts from reference TRBV7-2 and TRBJ2-3): GAGVSQSPSNKVTEKGKDVELRCDPISGHTALYWYRQSLGQGLEFLIYFQGNSAPDKSGLPSDRFSAERTGGSVSTLTIQRTQQEDSAVYLCASSLAWREGEDTQYFGPGTRLTVL.

This clone was counted a few times. The rearrangement joins TRBV19 to TRBJ1-4; 12 positions agree with TRBD1. There are 16 residues in the CDR3. The V and J ends lost 4 bases and 8 bases, in that order; junction bases with no gene match: 8. The germline V gene encodes CDR1 LNHDA and CDR2 SQIVND (reference sequence). The CDR3 sequence is CASSTPLGQGAEKLFF. The CDR3 nucleotides are TGTGCCAGTAGTACACCCCTGGGACAGGGGGCGGAAAAACTGTTTTTT.

The chain couples TRBV2 to TRBJ2-1; 12 bases align to TRBD2. Unmatched junction bases numbered 5, after V lost 6 bases and J lost 5 bases. The germline V gene encodes CDR1 SNHLY and CDR2 FYNNEI. The CDR3 runs to 15 residues. CDR3 in DNA: TGTGCCAGCAGCCGACTAGCGGGGGACAACAATGAGCAGTTCTTC. Protein: CASSRLAGDNNEQFF.

The chain recombines TRBV28 with TRBJ2-1, with D perhaps TRBD2 (6 bases). The CDR3 loop spans 17 amino acids. Trimming removed 10 bases from V and 7 bases from J, with 29 bases in between. Germline CDR1 and CDR2: MDHEN and SYDVKM. CDR3 nucleotides: TGTGCCATCCGCAGTATCAGGACCTCACGGCGGGGAAATGAGCAGTTCTTC. It codes for CAIRSIRTSRRGNEQFF.

V is TRBV5-4 and J is TRBJ2-3; possible D gene TRBD2, 6 bases. Germline V gives CDR1 SGHNT, CDR2 YYREEE (reference sequence). Trimming took 0 bases from V and 3 from J, leaving 14 bases between them. CDR3 length: 16 residues. CDR3 DNA sequence: TGTGCCAGCAGCTTGGGAGGCGCGGGGTCGACAGATACGCAGTATTTT. Amino acids: CASSLGGAGSTDTQYF.

The chain carries TRBV9 and TRBJ2-3, with unresolved D. Trimming pared 6 bases from V and 0 bases from J, leaving 17 bases between. Germline CDR1 SGDLS, CDR2 YYNGEE. The CDR3 runs to 16 residues. The CDR3 bases are TGTGCCAGCACCCCCGGGTGGTTCGGGAGCACAGATACGCAGTATTTT. Its protein is CASTPGWFGSTDTQYF.

The V and J genes are TRBV19 and TRBJ1-5, with TRBD1 identical over 10 bases. Trimming removed 3 bases from V and 0 bases from J; junction bases left unmatched: 8. Germline V lookup: CDR1 LNHDA, CDR2 SQIVND (reference sequence). This CDR3 comprises 18 residues. CDR3 sequence: CASSISDRGVYSNQPQHF. In nucleotides, the CDR3 is TGTGCCAGTAGTATTTCGGACAGGGGGGTTTATAGCAATCAGCCCCAGCATTTT.

The J gene is TRBJ1-6, the V gene TRBV29-1; TRBD1 matches at 10 bases. J lost 10 bases, V lost 6 bases, and 15 bases had no gene match. The germline CDR1 and CDR2 sequences are SQVTM and ANQGSEA. This CDR3 contains 16 residues. The CDR3 loop is CSVVPGQGLRRSPLHF. For the CDR3, the DNA is TGCAGCGTCGTTCCGGGACAGGGGCTTCGTCGGTCACCCCTCCACTTT.